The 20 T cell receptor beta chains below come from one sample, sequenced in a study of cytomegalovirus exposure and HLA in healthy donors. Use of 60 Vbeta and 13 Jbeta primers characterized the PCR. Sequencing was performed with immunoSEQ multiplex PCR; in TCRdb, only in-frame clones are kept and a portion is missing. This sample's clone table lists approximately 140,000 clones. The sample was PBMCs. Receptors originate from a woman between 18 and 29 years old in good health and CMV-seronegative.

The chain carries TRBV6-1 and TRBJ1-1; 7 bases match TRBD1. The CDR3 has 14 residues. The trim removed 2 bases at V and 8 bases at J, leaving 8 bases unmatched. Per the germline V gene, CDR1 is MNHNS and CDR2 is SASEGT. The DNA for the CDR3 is TGTGCCAGCAGTGAAAGTTGGGGACAGCCCGAAGCTTTCTTT. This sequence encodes CASSESWGQPEAFF.

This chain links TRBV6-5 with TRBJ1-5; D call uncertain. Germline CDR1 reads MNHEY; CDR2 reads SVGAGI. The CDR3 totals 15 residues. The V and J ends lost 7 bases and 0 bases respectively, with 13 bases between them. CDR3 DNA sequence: TGTGCCAGCACTATAATCGTCGATAGCAATCAGCCCCAGCATTTT. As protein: CASTIIVDSNQPQHF.

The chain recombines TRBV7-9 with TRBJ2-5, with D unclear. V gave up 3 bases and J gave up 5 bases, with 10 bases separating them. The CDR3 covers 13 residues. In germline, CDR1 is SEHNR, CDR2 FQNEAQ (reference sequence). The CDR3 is CASSFSNQETQYF. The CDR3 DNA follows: TGTGCCAGCAGCTTTTCCAATCAGGAGACCCAGTACTTC.

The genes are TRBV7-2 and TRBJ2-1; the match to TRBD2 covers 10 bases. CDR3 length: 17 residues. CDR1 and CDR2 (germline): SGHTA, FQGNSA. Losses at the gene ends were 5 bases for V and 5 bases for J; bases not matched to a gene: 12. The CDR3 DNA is TGTGCCAGCAGCCCCTACGCCCTAGCGGGAGTCCACAATGAGCAGTTCTTC. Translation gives CASSPYALAGVHNEQFF.

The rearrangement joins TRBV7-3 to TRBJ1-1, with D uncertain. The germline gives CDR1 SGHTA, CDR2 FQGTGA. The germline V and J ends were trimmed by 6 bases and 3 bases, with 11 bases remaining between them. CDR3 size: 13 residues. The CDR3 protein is CASRLGWDTEAFF. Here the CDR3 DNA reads TGTGCCAGCAGACTAGGATGGGACACTGAAGCTTTCTTT.

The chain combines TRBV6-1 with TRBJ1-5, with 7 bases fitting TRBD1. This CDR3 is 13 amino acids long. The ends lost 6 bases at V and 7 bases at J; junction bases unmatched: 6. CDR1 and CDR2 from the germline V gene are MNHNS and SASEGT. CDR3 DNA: TGTGCCAGCAGACAGACAGGGCCACAGCCCCAGCATTTT. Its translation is CASRQTGPQPQHF.

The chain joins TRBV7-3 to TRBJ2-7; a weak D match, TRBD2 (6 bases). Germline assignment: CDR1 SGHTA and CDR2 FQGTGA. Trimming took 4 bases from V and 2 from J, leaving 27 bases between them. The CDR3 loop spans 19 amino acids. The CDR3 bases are TGTGCCAGCAGCTCCCTGGGTCGGCTGCTAGCCGGAGGGACCTACGAGCAGTACTTC. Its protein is CASSSLGRLLAGGTYEQYF.

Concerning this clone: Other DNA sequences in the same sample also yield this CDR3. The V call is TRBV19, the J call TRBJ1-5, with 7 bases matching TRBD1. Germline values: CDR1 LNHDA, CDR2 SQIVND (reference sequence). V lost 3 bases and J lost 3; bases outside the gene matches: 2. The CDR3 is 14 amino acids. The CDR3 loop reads CASSITGANQPQHF. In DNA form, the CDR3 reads TGTGCCAGTAGTATCACAGGGGCCAATCAGCCCCAGCATTTT.

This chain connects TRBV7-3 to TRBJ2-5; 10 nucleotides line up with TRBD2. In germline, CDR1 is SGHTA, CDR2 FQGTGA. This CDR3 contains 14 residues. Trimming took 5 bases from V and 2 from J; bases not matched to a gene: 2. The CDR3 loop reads CASSLTSGQETQYF. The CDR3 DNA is TGTGCCAGCAGCCTGACTAGCGGGCAAGAGACCCAGTACTTC.

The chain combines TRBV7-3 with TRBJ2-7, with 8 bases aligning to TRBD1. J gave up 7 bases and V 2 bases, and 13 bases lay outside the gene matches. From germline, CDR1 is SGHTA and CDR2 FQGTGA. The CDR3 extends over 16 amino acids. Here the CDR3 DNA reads TGTGCCAGCAGCTTATGGGTACGAGGACAGGGTGAAGAGCAGTACTTC. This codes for CASSLWVRGQGEEQYF.

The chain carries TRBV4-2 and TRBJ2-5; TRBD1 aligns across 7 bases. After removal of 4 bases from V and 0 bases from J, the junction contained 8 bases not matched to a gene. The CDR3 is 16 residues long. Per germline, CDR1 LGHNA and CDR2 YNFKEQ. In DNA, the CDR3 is TGTGCCAGCAGCCCTCAAGGGGGCCCAAACCAAGAGACCCAGTACTTC. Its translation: CASSPQGGPNQETQYF.

The CDR3 DNA reads TGTGCCAGCAGTAGAGTAGCGGGACCGTTGGGAGATACGCAGTATTTT. Protein product: CASSRVAGPLGDTQYF. V usage is TRBV6-4 and J usage is TRBJ2-3, with 8 bases fitting TRBD2. Trimming at V came to 5 bases and at J to 5 bases, leaving 12 bases not matched to a gene. Per germline, CDR1 MRHNA and CDR2 SNTAGT. This CDR3 spans 16 amino acids.

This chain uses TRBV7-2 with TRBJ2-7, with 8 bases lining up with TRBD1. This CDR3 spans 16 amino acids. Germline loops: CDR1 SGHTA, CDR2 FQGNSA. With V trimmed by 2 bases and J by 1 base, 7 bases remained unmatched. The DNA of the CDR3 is TGTGCCAGCAGCTTATCGGAGTGGGACAGGTCCTACGAGCAGTACTTC. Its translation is CASSLSEWDRSYEQYF.

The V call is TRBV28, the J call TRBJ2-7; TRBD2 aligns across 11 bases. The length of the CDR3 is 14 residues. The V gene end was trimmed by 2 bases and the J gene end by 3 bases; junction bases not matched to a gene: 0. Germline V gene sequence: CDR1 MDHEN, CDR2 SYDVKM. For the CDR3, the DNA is TGTGCCAGCAGTTTACTAGCGGGAGGCTACGAGCAGTACTTC. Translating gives CASSLLAGGYEQYF.

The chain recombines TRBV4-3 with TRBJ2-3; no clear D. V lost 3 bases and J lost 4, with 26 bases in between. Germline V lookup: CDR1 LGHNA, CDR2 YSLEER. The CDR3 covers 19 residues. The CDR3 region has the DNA TGCGCCAGCAGCCACCGCCCGGCACGTAACCTAGATCTGCCAGATACGCAGTATTTT. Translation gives CASSHRPARNLDLPDTQYF.

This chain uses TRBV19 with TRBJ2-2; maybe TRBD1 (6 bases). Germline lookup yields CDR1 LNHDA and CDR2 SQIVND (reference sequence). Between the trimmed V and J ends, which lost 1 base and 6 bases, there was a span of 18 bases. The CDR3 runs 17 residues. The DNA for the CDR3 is TGTGCCAGTAGTATAGTAGTAGGGCAGGGGTTACCCGGGGAGCTGTTTTTT. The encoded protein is CASSIVVGQGLPGELFF.

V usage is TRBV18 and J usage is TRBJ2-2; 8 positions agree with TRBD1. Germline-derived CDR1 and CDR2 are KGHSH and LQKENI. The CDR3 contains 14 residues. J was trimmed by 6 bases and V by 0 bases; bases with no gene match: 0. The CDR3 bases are TGTGCCAGCTCACCACCGACAGGGGCCGGGGAGCTGTTTTTT. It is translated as CASSPPTGAGELFF.

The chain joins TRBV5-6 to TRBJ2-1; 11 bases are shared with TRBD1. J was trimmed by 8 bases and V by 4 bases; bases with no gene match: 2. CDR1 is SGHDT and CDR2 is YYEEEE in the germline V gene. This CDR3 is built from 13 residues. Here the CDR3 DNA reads TGTGCCAGCAGCGCGGGACAGGGGGATGAGCAGTTCTTC. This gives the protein CASSAGQGDEQFF.

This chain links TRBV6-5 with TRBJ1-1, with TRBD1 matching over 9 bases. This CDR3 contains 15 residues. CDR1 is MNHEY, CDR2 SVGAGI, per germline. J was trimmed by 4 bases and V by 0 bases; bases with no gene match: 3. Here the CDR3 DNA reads TGTGCCAGCAGTTACTCGGCGGGACAGGGCACTGAAGCTTTCTTT. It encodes CASSYSAGQGTEAFF.

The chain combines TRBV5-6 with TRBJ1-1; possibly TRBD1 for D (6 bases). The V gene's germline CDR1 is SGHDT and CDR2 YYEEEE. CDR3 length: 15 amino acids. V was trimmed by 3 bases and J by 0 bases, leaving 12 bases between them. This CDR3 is CASSYGQLMNTEAFF. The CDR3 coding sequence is TGTGCCAGCAGCTACGGACAGTTAATGAACACTGAAGCTTTCTTT.